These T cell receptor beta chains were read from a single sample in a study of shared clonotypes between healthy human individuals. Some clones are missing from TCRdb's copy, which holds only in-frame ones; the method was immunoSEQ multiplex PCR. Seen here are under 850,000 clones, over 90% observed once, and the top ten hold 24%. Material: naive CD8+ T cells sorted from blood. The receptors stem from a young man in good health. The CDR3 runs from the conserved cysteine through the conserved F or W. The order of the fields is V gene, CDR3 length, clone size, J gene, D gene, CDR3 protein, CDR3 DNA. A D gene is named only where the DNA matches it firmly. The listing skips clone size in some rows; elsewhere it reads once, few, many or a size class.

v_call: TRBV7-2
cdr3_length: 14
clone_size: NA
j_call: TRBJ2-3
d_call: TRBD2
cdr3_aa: CASSFSLAADTQYF
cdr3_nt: TGTGCCAGCAGCTTTTCACTAGCGGCAGATACGCAGTATTTT

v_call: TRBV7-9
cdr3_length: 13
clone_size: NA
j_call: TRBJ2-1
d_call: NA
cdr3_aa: CASSIRGGDEQFF
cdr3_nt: TGTGCCAGCAGCATCCGGGGTGGGGATGAGCAGTTCTTC

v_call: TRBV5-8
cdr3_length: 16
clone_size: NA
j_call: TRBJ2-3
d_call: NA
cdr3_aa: CASSFGPGRGADTQYF
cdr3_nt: TGTGCCAGCAGCTTCGGCCCCGGTCGAGGAGCAGATACGCAGTATTTT

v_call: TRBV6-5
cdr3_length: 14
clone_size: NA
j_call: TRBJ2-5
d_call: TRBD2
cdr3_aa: CASSFVAGGETQYF
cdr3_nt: TGTGCCAGCAGTTTCGTAGCGGGAGGAGAGACCCAGTACTTC

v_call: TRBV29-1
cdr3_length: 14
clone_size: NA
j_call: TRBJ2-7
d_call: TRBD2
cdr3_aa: CSVGTSGSLYEQYF
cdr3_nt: TGCAGCGTTGGGACTAGCGGGAGTTTGTACGAGCAGTACTTC

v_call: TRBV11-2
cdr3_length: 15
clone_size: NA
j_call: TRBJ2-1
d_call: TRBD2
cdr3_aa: CASSLFSGEYNEQFF
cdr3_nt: TGTGCCAGCAGCTTATTCAGCGGGGAATACAATGAGCAGTTCTTC

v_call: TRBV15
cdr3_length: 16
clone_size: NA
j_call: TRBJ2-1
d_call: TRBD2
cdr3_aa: CATSRAGLAGHNEQFF
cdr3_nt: TGTGCCACCAGCAGGGCTGGACTAGCGGGCCACAATGAGCAGTTCTTC

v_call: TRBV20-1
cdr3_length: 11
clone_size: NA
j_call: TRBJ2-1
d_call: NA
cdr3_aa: CSAIQGNEQFF
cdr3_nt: TGCAGTGCTATCCAGGGTAATGAGCAGTTCTTC

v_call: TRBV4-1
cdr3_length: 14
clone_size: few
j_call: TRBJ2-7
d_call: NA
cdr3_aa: CASSLTGSSYEQYF
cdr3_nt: TGCGCCAGCAGCCTCACAGGCAGTTCCTACGAGCAGTACTTC

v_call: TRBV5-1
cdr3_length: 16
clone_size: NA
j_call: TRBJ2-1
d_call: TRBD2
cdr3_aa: CASSLMREGSYNEQFF
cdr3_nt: TGCGCCAGCAGCCTAATGCGGGAGGGTTCCTACAATGAGCAGTTCTTC

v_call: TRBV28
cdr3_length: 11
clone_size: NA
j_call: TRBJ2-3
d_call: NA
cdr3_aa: CASGPGQGTDF
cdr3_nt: TGTGCCAGCGGCCCGGGACAAGGGACGGATTTT

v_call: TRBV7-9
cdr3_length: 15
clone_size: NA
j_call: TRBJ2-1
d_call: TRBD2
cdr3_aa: CASSLPTSGSDEQFF
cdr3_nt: TGTGCCAGCAGCCTTCCGACTAGCGGGAGCGATGAGCAGTTCTTC

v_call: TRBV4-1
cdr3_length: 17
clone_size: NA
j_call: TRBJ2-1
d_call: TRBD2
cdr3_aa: CASSPRLAGAAYNEQFF
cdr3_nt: TGCGCCAGCAGCCCCCGGTTAGCGGGAGCGGCCTACAATGAGCAGTTCTTC

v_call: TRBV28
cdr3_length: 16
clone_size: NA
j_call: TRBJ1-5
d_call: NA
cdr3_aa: CASSFSLGRHNQPQHF
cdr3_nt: TGTGCCAGCAGTTTTTCGCTTGGCAGACATAATCAGCCCCAGCATTTT

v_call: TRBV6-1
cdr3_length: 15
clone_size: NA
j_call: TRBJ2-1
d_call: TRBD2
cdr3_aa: CASNSGRSSYNEQFF
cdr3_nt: TGTGCCAGCAATAGCGGGAGGAGCTCCTACAATGAGCAGTTCTTC

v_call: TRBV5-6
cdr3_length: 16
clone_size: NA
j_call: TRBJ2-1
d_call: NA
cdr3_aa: CASSHKTYSPYNEQFF
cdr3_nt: TGTGCCAGCAGCCACAAGACGTACAGCCCCTACAATGAGCAGTTCTTC

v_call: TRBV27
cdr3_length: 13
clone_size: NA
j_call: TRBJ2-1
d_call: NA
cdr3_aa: CASSFSRKNEQFF
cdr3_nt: TGTGCCAGCAGTTTCTCAAGGAAAAATGAGCAGTTCTTC

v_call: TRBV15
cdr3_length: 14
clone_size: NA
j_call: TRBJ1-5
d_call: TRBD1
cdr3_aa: CATSPTGANQPQHF
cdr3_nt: TGTGCCACCAGCCCAACAGGGGCCAATCAGCCCCAGCATTTT

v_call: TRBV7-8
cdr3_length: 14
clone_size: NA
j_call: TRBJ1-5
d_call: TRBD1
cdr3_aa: CASSRGLSNQPQHF
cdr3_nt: TGTGCCAGCAGCAGGGGGCTCTCGAATCAGCCCCAGCATTTT

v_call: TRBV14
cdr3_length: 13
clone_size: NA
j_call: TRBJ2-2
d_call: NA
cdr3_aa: CASSQDEFGELFF
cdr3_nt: TGTGCCAGCAGCCAAGATGAGTTCGGGGAGCTGTTTTTT

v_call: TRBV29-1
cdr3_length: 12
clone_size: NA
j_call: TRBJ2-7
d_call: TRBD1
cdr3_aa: CSVRTGIGEQYF
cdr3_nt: TGCAGCGTGAGGACAGGGATTGGCGAGCAGTACTTC

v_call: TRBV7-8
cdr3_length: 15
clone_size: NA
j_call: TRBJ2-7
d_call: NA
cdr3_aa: CASSLTTGEGYEQYF
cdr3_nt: TGTGCCAGCAGCTTAACGACAGGGGAGGGCTACGAGCAGTACTTC

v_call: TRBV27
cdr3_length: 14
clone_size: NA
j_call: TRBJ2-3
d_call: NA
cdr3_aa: CASRIGSTKYTQYF
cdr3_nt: TGTGCCAGCAGGATCGGGAGTACGAAGTATACGCAGTATTTT

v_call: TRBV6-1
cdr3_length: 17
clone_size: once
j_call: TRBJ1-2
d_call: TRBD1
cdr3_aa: CASSVAPWGQGSHGYTF
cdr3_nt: TGTGCCAGCAGTGTTGCCCCATGGGGACAGGGGTCTCATGGCTACACCTTC

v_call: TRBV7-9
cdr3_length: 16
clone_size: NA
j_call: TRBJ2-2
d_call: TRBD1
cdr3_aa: CASSLADRGRAGELFF
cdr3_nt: TGTGCCAGCAGCTTAGCAGACAGGGGGCGGGCCGGGGAGCTGTTTTTT

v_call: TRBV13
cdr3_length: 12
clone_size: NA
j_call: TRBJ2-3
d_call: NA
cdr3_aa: CASSSMGDTQYF
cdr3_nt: TGTGCCAGCAGCTCGATGGGGGATACGCAGTATTTT

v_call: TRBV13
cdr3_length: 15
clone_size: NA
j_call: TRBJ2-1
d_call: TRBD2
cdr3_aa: CASSSTGGPPNEQFF
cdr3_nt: TGTGCCAGCAGCTCTACGGGAGGCCCCCCTAATGAGCAGTTCTTC

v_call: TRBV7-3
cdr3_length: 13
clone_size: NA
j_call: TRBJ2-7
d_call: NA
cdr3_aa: CASSLTEAYEQYF
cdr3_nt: TGTGCCAGCAGCTTAACGGAAGCCTACGAGCAGTACTTC

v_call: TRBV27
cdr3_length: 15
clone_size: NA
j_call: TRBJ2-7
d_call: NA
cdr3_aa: CASSLGTGHPYEQYF
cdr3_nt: TGTGCCAGCAGTTTAGGAACAGGGCATCCCTACGAGCAGTACTTC

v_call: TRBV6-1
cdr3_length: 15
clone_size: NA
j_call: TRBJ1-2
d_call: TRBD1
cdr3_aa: CASSKRQGSNYGYTF
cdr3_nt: TGTGCCAGCAGTAAGCGACAGGGCTCTAACTATGGCTACACCTTC

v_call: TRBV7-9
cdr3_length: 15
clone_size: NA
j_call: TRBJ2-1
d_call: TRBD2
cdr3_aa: CASSFSGRAYNEQFF
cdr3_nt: TGTGCCAGCAGCTTTAGCGGGAGGGCCTATAATGAGCAGTTCTTC

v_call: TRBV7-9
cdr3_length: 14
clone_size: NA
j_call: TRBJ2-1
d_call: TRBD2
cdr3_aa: CASSHGLAGDEQFF
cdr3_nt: TGTGCCAGCAGCCATGGACTAGCGGGAGATGAGCAGTTCTTC

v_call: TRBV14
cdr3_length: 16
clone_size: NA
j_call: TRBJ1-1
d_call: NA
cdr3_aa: CASSPPVRVLNTEAFF
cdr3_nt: TGTGCCAGCAGCCCTCCAGTCCGGGTATTGAACACTGAAGCTTTCTTT

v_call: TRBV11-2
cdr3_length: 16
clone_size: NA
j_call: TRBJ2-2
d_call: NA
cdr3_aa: CASSGAVRVYPGELFF
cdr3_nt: TGTGCCAGCAGCGGTGCGGTGAGGGTATACCCCGGGGAGCTGTTTTTT

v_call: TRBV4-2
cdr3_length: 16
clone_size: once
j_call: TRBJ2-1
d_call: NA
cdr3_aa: CASSQDLGGAHNEQFF
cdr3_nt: TGTGCCAGCAGCCAAGATCTAGGCGGGGCTCACAATGAGCAGTTCTTC

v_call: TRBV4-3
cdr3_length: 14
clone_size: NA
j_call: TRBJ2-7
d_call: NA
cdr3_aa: CASSHQTDSYEQYF
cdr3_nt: TGCGCCAGCAGCCACCAGACAGACTCCTACGAGCAGTACTTC

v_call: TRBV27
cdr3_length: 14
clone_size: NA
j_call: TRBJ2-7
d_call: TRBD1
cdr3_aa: CASRTGGFSYEQYF
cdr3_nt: TGTGCCAGCAGGACAGGGGGTTTTTCCTACGAGCAGTACTTC

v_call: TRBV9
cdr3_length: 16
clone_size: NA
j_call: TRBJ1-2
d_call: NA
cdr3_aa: CASSVAGGGPSYGYTF
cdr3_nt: TGTGCCAGCAGCGTAGCGGGGGGGGGACCCTCTTATGGCTACACCTTC

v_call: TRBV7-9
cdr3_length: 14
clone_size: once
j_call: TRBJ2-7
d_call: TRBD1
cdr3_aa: CASSSDRSRGEQYF
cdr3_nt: TGTGCCAGCAGCTCGGACAGGTCTAGGGGCGAGCAGTACTTC

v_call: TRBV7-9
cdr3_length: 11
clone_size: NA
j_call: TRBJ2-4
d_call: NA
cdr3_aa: CASGPENIQYF
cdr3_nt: TGTGCCAGCGGCCCCGAAAACATTCAGTACTTC

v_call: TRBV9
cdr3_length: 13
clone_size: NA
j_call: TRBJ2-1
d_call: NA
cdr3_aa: CASFAFVDNEQFF
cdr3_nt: TGTGCCAGTTTTGCGTTCGTTGACAATGAGCAGTTCTTC

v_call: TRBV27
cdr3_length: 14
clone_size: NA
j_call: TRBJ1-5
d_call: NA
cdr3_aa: CASSLTRRNQPQHF
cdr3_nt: TGTGCCAGCAGTTTAACCAGACGCAATCAGCCCCAGCATTTT

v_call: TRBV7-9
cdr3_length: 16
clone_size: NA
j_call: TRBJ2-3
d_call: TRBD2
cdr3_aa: CASRGTSGYYTDTQYF
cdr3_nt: TGTGCCAGCAGAGGGACTAGCGGGTACTACACAGATACGCAGTATTTT

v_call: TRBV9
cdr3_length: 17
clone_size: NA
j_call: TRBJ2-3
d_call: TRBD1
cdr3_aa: CASSVIGIGGAGDTQYF
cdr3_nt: TGTGCCAGCAGCGTAATAGGGATAGGGGGCGCGGGAGATACGCAGTATTTT

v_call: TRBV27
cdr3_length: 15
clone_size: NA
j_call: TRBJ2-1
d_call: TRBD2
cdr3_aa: CASGAGTSGYNEQFF
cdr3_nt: TGTGCCAGCGGTGCCGGGACTAGCGGGTACAATGAGCAGTTCTTC

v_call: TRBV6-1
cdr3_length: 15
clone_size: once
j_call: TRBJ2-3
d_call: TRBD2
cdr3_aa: CASRPGTSGRGTQYF
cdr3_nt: TGTGCCAGCAGACCCGGGACTAGCGGGAGAGGGACGCAGTATTTT

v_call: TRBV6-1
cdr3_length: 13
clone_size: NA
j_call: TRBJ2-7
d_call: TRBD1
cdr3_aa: CASRVPGGYEQYF
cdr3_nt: TGTGCCAGCCGTGTACCAGGGGGATACGAGCAGTACTTC

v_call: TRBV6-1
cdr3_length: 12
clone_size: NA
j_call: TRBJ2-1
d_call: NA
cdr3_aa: CASTPTGNEQFF
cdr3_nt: TGTGCCAGCACCCCAACAGGGAATGAGCAGTTCTTC

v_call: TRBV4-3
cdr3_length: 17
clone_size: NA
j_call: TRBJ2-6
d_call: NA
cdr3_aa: CASSQGATGPGANVLTF
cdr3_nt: TGCGCCAGCAGCCAAGGGGCTACGGGACCTGGGGCCAACGTCCTGACTTTC